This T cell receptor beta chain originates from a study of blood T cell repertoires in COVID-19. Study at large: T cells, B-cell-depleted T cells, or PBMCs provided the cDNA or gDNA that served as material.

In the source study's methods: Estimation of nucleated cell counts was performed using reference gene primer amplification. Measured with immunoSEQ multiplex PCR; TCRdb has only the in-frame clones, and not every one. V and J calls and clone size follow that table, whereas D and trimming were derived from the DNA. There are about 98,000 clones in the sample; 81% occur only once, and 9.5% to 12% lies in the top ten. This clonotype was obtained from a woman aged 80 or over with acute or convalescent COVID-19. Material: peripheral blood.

CDR3 in DNA: TGTGCCACCAGCAGTTTCTCAGGGGTGGGCACAGATACGCAGTATTTT. This sequence encodes CATSSFSGVGTDTQYF. V is TRBV15 and J is TRBJ2-3, with D maybe TRBD1 (6 bases). In germline, CDR1 is LNHNV, CDR2 YYDKDF (reference sequence). Deletions cut 3 bases from V and 1 base from J, with 14 bases between. This CDR3 spans 16 amino acids.